The 25 T cell receptor beta chains reported below all come from one sample, sequenced in a study of shared clonotypes between healthy human individuals. TCRdb's copy holds only in-frame clones and misses some; the assay was immunoSEQ multiplex PCR. Here the sample spans some 2,100,000 clones, more than 85% being singletons. Naive CD8 cells comprised CD45RO-negative, CCR7-positively selected cells, excluding terminally differentiated effector memory CD45RA+ cells. Sequenced material: naive CD8+ T cells from PBMCs. The receptors here all came from a man aged 18 to 29 in good health. Some clones in this sample may be carry-over from other donors' samples.

The gene calls are TRBV6-5 and TRBJ2-7; 8 bases map to TRBD2. Germline CDR1 reads MNHEY; CDR2 reads SVGAGI. J gave up 6 bases and V 6 bases, and 10 bases lay outside the gene matches. This CDR3 contains 14 residues. The CDR3 DNA sequence: TGTGCCAGCAGCCCCGGGGGGGAGGCCTCCGAGCAGTACTTC. This encodes CASSPGGEASEQYF.

This chain links TRBV19 with TRBJ2-7; D unresolved. CDR1 LNHDA and CDR2 SQIVND come from the germline V gene (reference sequence). V was clipped by 6 bases and J by 1 base, with 10 bases between them. The CDR3 is made up of 13 amino acids. The CDR3 spells CASSWSGSYEQYF. The CDR3 bases are TGTGCCAGTAGCTGGTCAGGATCCTACGAGCAGTACTTC. Together with reference TRBV19 and TRBJ2-7, the CDR3 gives the full variable domain: DGGITQSPKYLFRKEGQNVTLSCEQNLNHDAMYWYRQDPGQGLRLIYYSQIVNDFQKGDIAEGYSVSREKKESFPLTVTSAQKNPTAFYLCASSWSGSYEQYFGPGTRLTVT.

The J gene is TRBJ2-1, the V gene TRBV5-1; perhaps TRBD2 as D (6 bases). Trimming left V 1 base short and J 5 bases short, with 13 bases between. Germline V gives CDR1 SGHRS, CDR2 YFSETQ. This CDR3 has 15 residues. The CDR3 loop reads CASSLIPGGNNEQFF. Written as DNA, the CDR3 is TGCGCCAGCAGCTTGATCCCTGGAGGGAACAATGAGCAGTTCTTC.

The J gene is TRBJ1-1, the V gene TRBV6-6; D remains unclear. Germline values: CDR1 MNHNY, CDR2 SVGAGI (reference sequence). V was trimmed by 6 bases and J by 2 bases, leaving 10 bases between them. The CDR3 runs to 13 residues. The DNA of the CDR3 is TGTGCCAGCAGGGAGAGGTACAACACTGAAGCTTTCTTT. Translated: CASRERYNTEAFF.

This chain links TRBV7-8 with TRBJ2-1, with 9 bases identical to TRBD2. CDR3 length: 16 residues. Germline values: CDR1 SGHVS, CDR2 FQNEAQ. V shed 5 bases, J shed 0 bases, and the junction held 5 bases outside the gene matches. The CDR3 sequence: CASSLSGRPSYNEQFF. The CDR3 DNA reads TGTGCCAGCAGCCTAAGCGGGAGGCCCTCCTACAATGAGCAGTTCTTC.

The chain links TRBV4-1 to TRBJ2-5; 7 nucleotides align to TRBD1. Trimming took 4 bases from V and 5 from J; bases not matched to a gene: 7. Per germline, CDR1 MGHRA and CDR2 YSYEKL. The CDR3 is 14 amino acids. The DNA of the CDR3 is TGCGCCAGCAGCCTCGGGACAGCTCCTGAGACCCAGTACTTC. This translates into CASSLGTAPETQYF.

This chain uses TRBV7-9 with TRBJ1-2; D call uncertain. V lost 5 bases to trimming and J lost 4 bases, with 14 bases between them. This CDR3 spans 14 amino acids. From germline, CDR1 is SEHNR and CDR2 FQNEAQ (reference sequence). CDR3 protein: CASSLLGVAYGYTF. The CDR3, as DNA: TGTGCCAGCAGCCTCCTGGGAGTAGCCTATGGCTACACCTTC. The full variable domain, rest sourced from reference TRBV7-9 and TRBJ1-2, is DTGVSQNPRHKITKRGQNVTFRCDPISEHNRLYWYRQTLGQGPEFLTYFQNEAQLEKSRLLSDRFSAERPKGSFSTLEIQRTEQGDSAMYLCASSLLGVAYGYTFGSGTRLTVV.

The rearrangement links TRBV7-9 to TRBJ2-7, with a tentative D call TRBD2 (6 bases). This CDR3 has 13 residues. Germline V gives CDR1 SEHNR, CDR2 FQNEAQ (reference sequence). V dropped 4 bases and J dropped 6 bases, with 13 bases sitting between them. The CDR3 loop reads CASSSGTSGEQYF. Written as DNA, the CDR3 is TGTGCCAGCAGCTCCGGGACTTCGGGCGAGCAGTACTTC.

The chain links TRBV5-5 to TRBJ2-5, with 7 bases matching TRBD2. Looked up from germline, CDR1 is SGHKS and CDR2 is YYEKEE (reference sequence). J was trimmed by 4 bases and V by 0 bases; bases with no gene match: 3. The CDR3 has 14 amino acids. The CDR3 spells CASSLAGGSETQYF. CDR3 DNA sequence: TGTGCCAGCAGCTTGGCGGGGGGTTCAGAGACCCAGTACTTC.

The V and J genes are TRBV5-4 and TRBJ1-1, with D possibly being TRBD1 (5 bases). The V and J ends lost 0 bases and 12 bases respectively, with 15 bases between them. CDR1 is SGHNT and CDR2 is YYREEE in the germline V gene (reference sequence). This CDR3 region has 13 residues. This chain's CDR3 is CASSLGGPEPPFF. In nucleotides, the CDR3 is TGTGCCAGCAGCTTGGGGGGCCCAGAGCCACCTTTCTTT.

This sequence joins TRBV9 and TRBJ2-3; a possible D gene is TRBD1 (6 bases). Germline CDR1 SGDLS, CDR2 YYNGEE. V was shortened by 3 bases and J by 0 bases, with 14 bases between the two germline ends. The length of the CDR3 is 16 residues. The CDR3 DNA reads TGTGCCAGCAGCGCCCGTAGGGGGTTTAGCACAGATACGCAGTATTTT. It yields the protein CASSARRGFSTDTQYF.

CDR3 residues: CASSLNGIYEQYF. The CDR3 nucleotides are TGTGCCAGCAGCTTAAACGGAATATACGAGCAGTACTTC. The rearrangement uses TRBV13 and TRBJ2-7; D is unresolved. Trimming stripped 2 bases from V and 4 bases from J, with 9 bases between. CDR1 and CDR2 from the germline V gene are PRHDT and FYEKMQ (reference sequence). The CDR3 contains 13 residues.

With regard to this clone: The sample has other DNA sequences that encode this CDR3 too. The V gene is TRBV9, the J gene TRBJ2-7, with D uncertain. The V end lost 3 bases, the J end lost 1 base, and 5 bases lay between the germline ends. The germline V gene has CDR1 SGDLS and CDR2 YYNGEE. The CDR3 has 12 residues. Written as DNA, the CDR3 is TGTGCCAGCAGCGGCCAATCCTACGAGCAGTACTTC. Amino acid sequence: CASSGQSYEQYF.

In its sample, this clone was seen once. The gene calls are TRBV9 and TRBJ2-6; D ambiguous. Trimming removed 2 bases at V and 4 bases at J, with 10 bases between. The CDR3 sequence is 15 residues long. The germline V gene encodes CDR1 SGDLS and CDR2 YYNGEE. In DNA, the CDR3 is TGTGCCAGCAGCGTCTTTGATGGGGGGGCCAACGTCCTGACTTTC. Encoded protein: CASSVFDGGANVLTF.

This clone was counted once. The chain is built from TRBV2 and TRBJ2-7, with TRBD2 matching 11 bases. Germline V gene lookup returns CDR1 SNHLY and CDR2 FYNNEI. Unmatched junction bases numbered 6, after V lost 2 bases and J lost 3 bases. This CDR3 has 16 amino acids. The DNA of the CDR3 is TGTGCCAGCAGTGAATACCTAACTAGCGGGGGCTACGAGCAGTACTTC. It translates to CASSEYLTSGGYEQYF. The entire variable domain, with the rest obtained from reference TRBV2 and TRBJ2-7, is as follows: EPEVTQTPSHQVTQMGQEVILRCVPISNHLYFYWYRQILGQKVEFLVSFYNNEISEKSEIFDDQFSVERPDGSNFTLKIRSTKLEDSAMYFCASSEYLTSGGYEQYFGPGTRLTVT.

CDR3 loop: CASSRLQGRTTNTGELFF. The CDR3 DNA is TGTGCCAGCTCACGATTACAGGGGCGAACCACGAACACCGGGGAGCTGTTTTTT. The chain is built from TRBV18 and TRBJ2-2; 7 nucleotides align to TRBD1. Germline V lookup: CDR1 KGHSH, CDR2 LQKENI. The CDR3 totals 18 residues. Unmatched junction bases numbered 11, after V lost 4 bases and J lost 0 bases.

The chain links TRBV4-3 to TRBJ2-7; TRBD1 aligns across 7 bases. This CDR3 is built from 20 residues. V was clipped by 2 bases and J by 0 bases; unmatched bases: 19. Germline values: CDR1 LGHNA, CDR2 YSLEER. Written as DNA, the CDR3 is TGCGCCAGCAGCCAAAGACAGGGAAAGGGGGAGCGGACTGGCTCCTACGAGCAGTACTTC. Protein sequence: CASSQRQGKGERTGSYEQYF.

This chain connects TRBV27 to TRBJ2-7; no firm D call. The CDR3 is 15 residues long. The germline V gene encodes CDR1 MNHEY and CDR2 SMNVEV (reference sequence). V was pared by 2 bases and J by 2 bases, with 13 bases between. The CDR3 loop reads CASSLTLGRTYEQYF. CDR3 coding DNA: TGTGCCAGCAGTTTAACTTTAGGGCGGACCTACGAGCAGTACTTC.

The chain is built from TRBV25-1 and TRBJ1-2, with D uncertain. Germline V gene lookup returns CDR1 MGHDK and CDR2 SYGVNS. This CDR3 is built from 15 residues. V gave up 7 bases and J gave up 7 bases, with 22 bases separating them. The CDR3 nucleotides read TGTGCCAGCACCAATCAGGAGTACCCCGTGGGTGGCTACACCTTC. This gives the protein CASTNQEYPVGGYTF.

The V call is TRBV6-5, the J call TRBJ1-1, with 7 bases fitting TRBD1. V shed 6 bases and J 8 bases; nucleotides not matched to a gene: 12. The CDR3 contains 14 residues. The germline V gene encodes CDR1 MNHEY and CDR2 SVGAGI. The CDR3, as DNA: TGTGCCAGCAGCCTAACTGGGCAGACAGGGGAAGCTTTCTTT. Translated: CASSLTGQTGEAFF.

The gene calls are TRBV7-9 and TRBJ1-1, with D possibly matching TRBD1 (5 bases). The CDR3 is 13 amino acids. Germline V gene lookup returns CDR1 SEHNR and CDR2 FQNEAQ (reference sequence). V shed 1 base and J shed 7 bases, with 10 bases lying between them. The CDR3 protein is CASSLVATVEAFF. The CDR3 DNA reads as TGTGCCAGCAGCTTAGTGGCGACAGTTGAAGCTTTCTTT.

The V call is TRBV5-1, the J call TRBJ1-1; D is perhaps TRBD1 (5 bases). V lost 0 bases and J lost 2, with 14 bases in between. Per germline, CDR1 SGHRS and CDR2 YFSETQ. The CDR3 length is 16 residues. CDR3 nucleotides: TGCGCCAGCAGCTTGGGGAGGGCAGGGATTAACACTGAAGCTTTCTTT. Amino acid sequence: CASSLGRAGINTEAFF.

The chain joins TRBV5-5 to TRBJ2-7; no definite D call. The germline V gene encodes CDR1 SGHKS and CDR2 YYEKEE (reference sequence). The CDR3 covers 13 residues. With 0 bases removed from V and 3 bases from J, the gap between germline ends came to 7 bases. The CDR3 loop is CASSLGAIYEQYF. The CDR3 DNA reads as TGTGCCAGCAGCTTGGGGGCGATCTACGAGCAGTACTTC.

The chain recombines TRBV4-1 with TRBJ2-1, with TRBD2 identical over 13 bases. The CDR3 is 16 amino acids. Germline V lookup: CDR1 MGHRA, CDR2 YSYEKL. J gave up 9 bases and V 3 bases, and 8 bases lay outside the gene matches. In nucleotides, the CDR3 is TGCGCCAGCAGCCACAGCGGGACTAGCGGGAAAGGTGAGCAGTTCTTC. This gives the protein CASSHSGTSGKGEQFF.

The gene calls are TRBV27 and TRBJ2-7; TRBD2 is a possible D gene (6 bases). The length of the CDR3 is 14 residues. The V gene lost 7 bases and the J gene lost 7 bases, with 20 bases spanning the gap. Germline V gene sequence: CDR1 MNHEY, CDR2 SMNVEV (reference sequence). CDR3 sequence (DNA): TGTGCCAGCACCGACCCCCGCCGTGGGGGGGAGCAGTACTTC. Translation: CASTDPRRGGEQYF.